This T cell receptor beta chain was sequenced in a study of CXCR3-negative and CXCR3-positive naive CD8 T cells. Notes on the study in general: Sequencing showed both naive subsets with comparably high diversity, and memory CD8+ cells much lower.

Concerning this clonotype itself: The antigen is not known.

TRB cDNA libraries were made by UMI-labeled 5' RACE. TCRdb reanalyzed the 5' RACE reads, giving one entry per CDR3 protein sequence and no DNA. The sample includes 100,000 to 150,000 distinct CDR3 sequences. The sequence was obtained from a human donor in good health. Some clones in this sample may be carry-over from other donors' samples. Material for sequencing was naive CXCR3- CD8+ T cells from blood. The subset here: CD45RO-CCR7+CD27+CD95- naive CD8+ T cells lacking CXCR3 (TNR3-).

The chain's CDR3 is CASSLSPGPSSGYTF. The chain recombines TRBV25-1 with TRBJ1-2; TCRdb names TRBD1, which stays unverified in the absence of DNA. This CDR3 contains 15 residues. Germline V lookup: CDR1 MGHDK, CDR2 SYGVNS.